The 8 T cell receptor beta chains below come from one sample, sequenced in a study of T cells in localized non-small cell lung cancer. Profiled with immunoSEQ multiplex PCR; TCRdb holds only in-frame clones, not every one. In the table there are about 24,000 clones, 75% to 95% of which are singletons. The source material was peripheral blood, sampled before any cancer treatment. The receptors here all came from a woman aged 35-75 years with stage I lung adenocarcinoma.

The rearrangement joins TRBV5-1 to TRBJ1-1; D is uncertain. Looked up from germline, CDR1 is SGHRS and CDR2 is YFSETQ. With 2 bases removed from V and 0 bases from J, the gap between germline ends came to 8 bases. This CDR3 contains 14 residues. The CDR3 loop reads CASSFPGMNTEAFF. CDR3 bases: TGCGCCAGCAGCTTTCCAGGAATGAACACTGAAGCTTTCTTT.

The gene calls are TRBV5-1 and TRBJ1-2, with a tentative D call TRBD1 (5 bases). The CDR3 has 14 residues. The V end lost 4 bases, the J end lost 4 bases, and 14 bases lay between the germline ends. Germline CDR1 reads SGHRS; CDR2 reads YFSETQ. The CDR3 coding sequence is TGCGCCAGCAGCCGAGAGGGGAATGGCTATGGCTACACCTTC. Amino acid sequence: CASSREGNGYGYTF.

The chain employs TRBV5-4 and TRBJ2-1; a possible D gene is TRBD2 (6 bases). Germline values: CDR1 SGHNT, CDR2 YYREEE (reference sequence). V shed 1 base and J shed 4 bases, with 12 bases lying between them. The CDR3 has 15 residues. Here the CDR3 reads CASSLRELRYNEQFF. The CDR3 coding sequence is TGTGCCAGCAGCTTGCGGGAGTTAAGGTACAATGAGCAGTTCTTC.

The chain carries TRBV11-2 and TRBJ2-1, with 8 bases that match TRBD2. This CDR3 is 18 amino acids long. V was pared by 0 bases and J by 1 base, with 8 bases of the junction left unmatched. Looked up from germline, CDR1 is SGHAT and CDR2 is FQNNGV. This CDR3 reads CASSLDSRLASSYNEQFF. DNA of the CDR3: TGTGCCAGCAGCTTAGATTCCCGACTAGCGTCATCCTACAATGAGCAGTTCTTC.

V is TRBV19 and J is TRBJ2-2; 8 positions match TRBD1. The germline V gene has CDR1 LNHDA and CDR2 SQIVND (reference sequence). V was pared by 6 bases and J by 2 bases, with 14 bases of the junction left unmatched. This CDR3 has 18 residues. The CDR3: CASRYFIIGQGNTGELFF. CDR3 DNA sequence: TGTGCCAGTAGATATTTTATAATAGGACAGGGTAACACCGGGGAGCTGTTTTTT.

The rearrangement links TRBV4-3 to TRBJ2-7, with 9 nucleotides matching TRBD2. Trimming removed 1 base from V and 2 bases from J; junction bases left unmatched: 6. The CDR3 consists of 16 residues. Per the germline V gene, CDR1 is LGHNA and CDR2 is YSLEER. The CDR3 coding sequence is TGCGCCAGCAGCCAAGGAAGGACTAGCGTACCCTACGAGCAGTACTTC. Its translation: CASSQGRTSVPYEQYF.

This rearrangement joins TRBV5-1 to TRBJ2-1; 10 positions agree with TRBD2. In germline, CDR1 is SGHRS, CDR2 YFSETQ. The CDR3 has 15 residues. Trimming took 6 bases from V and 5 from J; bases not matched to a gene: 8. For the CDR3, the DNA is TGCGCCAGCAAGCTATGGACTAGCGGAAACAATGAGCAGTTCTTC. The encoded protein is CASKLWTSGNNEQFF.

The V gene is TRBV5-4, the J gene TRBJ2-3; 7 bases fit TRBD1. The V segment lost 4 bases and the J segment 7 bases; nucleotides outside the gene matches: 9. CDR3 length: 14 amino acids. Germline lookup yields CDR1 SGHNT and CDR2 YYREEE (reference sequence). The CDR3 region is CASSRDRVANTQYF. For the CDR3, the DNA is TGTGCCAGCAGCCGCGACAGGGTGGCCAATACGCAGTATTTT.